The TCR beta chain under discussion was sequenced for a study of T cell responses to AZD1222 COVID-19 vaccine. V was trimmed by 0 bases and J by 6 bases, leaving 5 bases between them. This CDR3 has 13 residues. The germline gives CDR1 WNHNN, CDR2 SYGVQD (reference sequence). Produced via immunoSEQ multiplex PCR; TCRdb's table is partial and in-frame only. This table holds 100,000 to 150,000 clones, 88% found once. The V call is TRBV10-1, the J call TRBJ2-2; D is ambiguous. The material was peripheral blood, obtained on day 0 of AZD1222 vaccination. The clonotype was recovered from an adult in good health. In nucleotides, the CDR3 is TGCGCCAGCAGTGAGTCGTGGCCCGGGGAGCTGTTTTTT. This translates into CASSESWPGELFF.